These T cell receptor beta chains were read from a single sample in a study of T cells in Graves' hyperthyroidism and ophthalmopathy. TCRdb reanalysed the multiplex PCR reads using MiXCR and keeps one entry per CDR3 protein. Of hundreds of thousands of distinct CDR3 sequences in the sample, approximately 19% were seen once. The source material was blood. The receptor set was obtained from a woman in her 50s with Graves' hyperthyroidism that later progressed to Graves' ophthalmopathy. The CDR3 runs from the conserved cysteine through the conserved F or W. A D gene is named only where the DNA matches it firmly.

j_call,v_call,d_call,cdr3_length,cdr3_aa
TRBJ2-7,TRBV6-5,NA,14,CASSYSMRGDEQYF
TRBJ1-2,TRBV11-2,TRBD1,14,CASSMRTGNYGYTF
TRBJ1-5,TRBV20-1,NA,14,CSALESVGNQPQHF
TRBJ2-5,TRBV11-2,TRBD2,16,CASSVLFRGSQETQYF
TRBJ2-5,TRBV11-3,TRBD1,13,CASSNRGRETQYF
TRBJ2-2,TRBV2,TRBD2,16,CASRKGLADNTGELFF
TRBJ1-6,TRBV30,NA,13,CAWRIDRNSPLHF
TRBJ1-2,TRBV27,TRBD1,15,CASSPGTGGLSGYTF
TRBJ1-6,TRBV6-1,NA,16,CASSYNPPADNSPLHF
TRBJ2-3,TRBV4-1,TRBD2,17,CASSQTGLAGEADTQYF